This T cell receptor (beta chain) came from a study of CD8+ T cells in alopecia areata. About the study: Treated patients received oral tofacitinib, 5 to 10 mg twice daily. A 6-month period off drug followed tofacitinib, which lasted 6 to 18 months. Findings of the study overall: There were many expanded lesional clones persisting in scalp and blood during tofacitinib.

The authors extracted RNA and reverse transcribed it into cDNA as the sequencing template. The data were produced by immunoSEQ multiplex PCR, yet TCRdb's version contains in-frame clones alone and is incomplete. The table shows roughly 60,000 clones, with 46% occurring only once. As for treatment: oral pan-JAK inhibitor, 5-10 mg twice daily. Germline CDR1 MGHRA, CDR2 YSYEKL. There are 13 residues in the CDR3. Trimming cost V 4 bases and J 3 bases, with 6 bases left between them. This clone has a handful of counts. Its antigen is as yet unknown. The V call is TRBV4-1, the J call TRBJ2-2; possibly TRBD2 for D (5 bases). This TCR was recovered from a human donor with alopecia areata. The sequencing here drew on CD8+ T cells sorted from blood, taken around week 36, from a patient treated with tofacitinib. The CDR3 DNA reads TGCGCCAGCAGCCGGGGAGACACCGGGGAGCTGTTTTTT. It translates to CASSRGDTGELFF.